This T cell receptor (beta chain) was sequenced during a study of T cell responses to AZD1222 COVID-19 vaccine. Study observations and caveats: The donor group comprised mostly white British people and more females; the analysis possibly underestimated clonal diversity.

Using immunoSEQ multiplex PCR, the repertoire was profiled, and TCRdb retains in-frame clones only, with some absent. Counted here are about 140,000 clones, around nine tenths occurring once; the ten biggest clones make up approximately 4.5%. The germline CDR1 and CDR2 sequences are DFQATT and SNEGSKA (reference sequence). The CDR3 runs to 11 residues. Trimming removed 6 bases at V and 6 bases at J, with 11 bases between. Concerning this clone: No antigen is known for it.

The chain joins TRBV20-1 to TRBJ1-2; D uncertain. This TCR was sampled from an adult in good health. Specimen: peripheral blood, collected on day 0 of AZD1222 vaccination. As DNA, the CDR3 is TGCAGTGCGGCCGGGTCTGATGGCTACACCTTC. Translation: CSAAGSDGYTF.